Presented here are 21 T cell receptor beta chains from one specimen sequenced in a study of siplizumab effects on memory and regulatory T cells. Clones were read by immunoSEQ multiplex PCR, and TCRdb kept only the in-frame ones, dropping some. This table has more than 95,000 clones, roughly 93% appearing once. Sample: Tregs sorted from blood. Every receptor here comes from a human donor in good health.

This chain joins TRBV27 and TRBJ1-4, with D unresolved. Germline V gives CDR1 MNHEY, CDR2 SMNVEV (reference sequence). The CDR3 has 14 residues. The V end lost 5 bases, the J end lost 8 bases, and 15 bases lay between the germline ends. The CDR3 region is CASSLAVTGEKLFF. As DNA, the CDR3 is TGTGCCAGCAGTCTCGCGGTGACCGGGGAAAAACTGTTTTTT.

The chain links TRBV7-2 to TRBJ2-1; D is possibly TRBD1 (6 bases). CDR3 length equals 15 residues. In germline, CDR1 is SGHTA, CDR2 FQGNSA. Trimming pared 7 bases from V and 8 bases from J, leaving 21 bases between. CDR3 region: CASTSEGQQRHEQFF. Here the CDR3 DNA reads TGTGCCAGCACCTCAGAAGGACAGCAGAGGCATGAGCAGTTCTTC.

CDR3 in amino acids: CASSGYEQYF. Here the CDR3 DNA reads TGTGCCAGCAGTGGCTACGAGCAGTACTTC. The chain carries TRBV6-1 and TRBJ2-7; D not resolved. Germline V lookup: CDR1 MNHNS, CDR2 SASEGT. This CDR3 has 10 amino acids. V gave up 4 bases and J gave up 3 bases, with 1 base separating them.

The chain uses TRBV6-5 and TRBJ1-1; possible D gene TRBD1, 5 bases. From germline, CDR1 is MNHEY and CDR2 SVGAGI. CDR3 length: 16 residues. V lost 4 bases to trimming and J lost 0 bases, with 15 bases between them. This CDR3 reads CASSSRRAIMNTEAFF. The DNA for the CDR3 is TGTGCCAGCAGTTCACGCAGGGCTATCATGAACACTGAAGCTTTCTTT.

The chain uses TRBV5-6 and TRBJ1-1; TRBD1 is a possible D gene (6 bases). Trimming left V 0 bases short and J 2 bases short, with 8 bases between. This CDR3 has 14 residues. Germline loops: CDR1 SGHDT, CDR2 YYEEEE. CDR3 sequence: CASSLDRVNTEAFF. The CDR3, as DNA: TGTGCCAGCAGCTTGGACAGGGTAAACACTGAAGCTTTCTTT.

The rearrangement joins TRBV5-1 to TRBJ2-5; D possibly corresponds to TRBD1 (6 bases). CDR1 is SGHRS, CDR2 YFSETQ, per germline. Deletions cut 3 bases from V and 4 bases from J, with 10 bases between. CDR3 length: 13 amino acids. For the CDR3, the DNA is TGCGCCAGCAGCTCGGGACACCGAGAGACCCAGTACTTC. Amino acid sequence: CASSSGHRETQYF.

This clone has only one observation. This chain joins TRBV10-3 and TRBJ2-7, with unresolved D. Germline CDR1 reads ENHRY; CDR2 reads SYGVKD. V lost 2 bases and J lost 6, with 5 bases in between. The CDR3 runs to 11 residues. CDR3 in DNA: TGTGCCATCAGTGAGACCAGCGAGCAGTACTTC. It yields the protein CAISETSEQYF.

This chain links TRBV14 with TRBJ1-1; 8 nucleotides match TRBD1. From germline, CDR1 is SGHDN and CDR2 FVKESK. The J segment lost 5 bases and the V segment lost 3 bases, leaving 17 bases of the junction unmatched. There are 18 residues in the CDR3. In DNA form, the CDR3 reads TGTGCCAGCAGCCAGATATTACCCGGGACAGGCCCCCCGACTGAAGCTTTCTTT. This translates into CASSQILPGTGPPTEAFF.

The V call is TRBV4-2, the J call TRBJ2-1; TRBD2 aligns across 9 bases. V dropped 3 bases and J dropped 5; count of bases not matched to a gene: 5. The CDR3 is 15 amino acids. Germline-derived CDR1 and CDR2 are LGHNA and YNFKEQ. CDR3 coding DNA: TGTGCCAGCAGCCAGGCTAGCGGGGCTAACAATGAGCAGTTCTTC. It translates to CASSQASGANNEQFF.

This chain joins TRBV15 and TRBJ1-1, with D possibly TRBD1 on 6 matching bases. CDR1 is LNHNV, CDR2 YYDKDF, per germline (reference sequence). The CDR3 consists of 17 residues. V was trimmed by 4 bases and J by 5 bases, leaving 23 bases between them. The CDR3 loop reads CATSTVFGKGVGTEAFF. The DNA of the CDR3 is TGTGCCACCAGCACCGTTTTTGGTAAGGGGGTCGGGACTGAAGCTTTCTTT.

Here the CDR3 reads CASSDPHSGTGVRAFF. CDR3 nucleotides: TGCGCCAGCAGTGACCCTCACTCCGGGACAGGGGTTCGAGCTTTCTTT. The chain combines TRBV10-2 with TRBJ1-1, with TRBD1 identical over 10 bases. CDR3 size: 16 residues. CDR1 and CDR2 from the germline V gene are WSHSY and SAAADI. V lost 3 bases to trimming and J lost 10 bases; unmatched junction nucleotides: 14.

The sample holds one count of this clone. The rearrangement uses TRBV5-1 and TRBJ2-3, with 10 positions matching TRBD1. Per the germline V gene, CDR1 is SGHRS and CDR2 is YFSETQ. There are 15 residues in the CDR3. Germline trimming cut 0 bases from V and 6 bases from J; bases unmatched to any gene: 4. CDR3 amino acids: CASSLAGQGRDTQYF. Written as DNA, the CDR3 is TGCGCCAGCAGCTTGGCGGGACAGGGGCGCGATACGCAGTATTTT.

Only one count was recorded for this clone. The rearrangement joins TRBV7-2 to TRBJ2-1; D is perhaps TRBD1 or TRBD2 (5 bases each). The ends were cut back, 7 bases at V and 8 bases at J, with 18 bases in the middle. Germline V gene lookup returns CDR1 SGHTA and CDR2 FQGNSA. CDR3 length: 14 residues. In DNA, the CDR3 is TGTGCCAGCATTCTAGACCCGTTGGGGGATGAGCAGTTCTTC. This sequence encodes CASILDPLGDEQFF.

The chain links TRBV19 to TRBJ1-3; D remains unclear. The V end was cut by 7 bases, the J end by 0 bases, with 22 bases between. Germline CDR1 LNHDA, CDR2 SQIVND (reference sequence). The CDR3 loop spans 18 amino acids. The DNA for the CDR3 is TGTGCCAGTATCCCAGGAGGCGGCGGCAGGTCCTCTGGAAACACCATATATTTT. Translated: CASIPGGGGRSSGNTIYF.

The rearrangement uses TRBV18 and TRBJ2-1, with 9 bases fitting TRBD1. CDR1 and CDR2 (germline): KGHSH, LQKENI. The CDR3 runs to 18 residues. With V trimmed by 2 bases and J by 1 base, 9 bases remained unmatched. This chain's CDR3 is CASSPTFGQGRSYNEQFF. As DNA, the CDR3 is TGTGCCAGCTCACCAACTTTCGGACAGGGGCGATCCTACAATGAGCAGTTCTTC.

The V and J genes are TRBV28 and TRBJ2-3; no clear D. Trimming left V 2 bases short and J 0 bases short, with 3 bases between. CDR3 size: 13 residues. Germline-derived CDR1 and CDR2 are MDHEN and SYDVKM. The CDR3 nucleotides are TGTGCCAGCAGTTTAGGCAGCACAGATACGCAGTATTTT. Its translation: CASSLGSTDTQYF.

V is TRBV25-1 and J is TRBJ2-7, with 8 bases aligning to TRBD1. The ends lost 7 bases at V and 4 bases at J; junction bases unmatched: 12. The CDR3 is 15 amino acids. CDR1 and CDR2 from the germline V gene are MGHDK and SYGVNS. The CDR3 DNA follows: TGTGCCAGCAATACCTCCGGGACAGGAGAGTACGAGCAGTACTTC. Amino acids: CASNTSGTGEYEQYF.

The CDR3 bases are TGTGCCAGCAGTGACAGTCTCCGTCGTGGGTATGGCTACACCTTC. This translates into CASSDSLRRGYGYTF. J is TRBJ1-2 and V is TRBV2; D gene ambiguous. V was shortened by 3 bases and J by 5 bases, with 16 bases between the two germline ends. The CDR3 spans 15 residues. Per germline, CDR1 SNHLY and CDR2 FYNNEI.

The chain employs TRBV30 and TRBJ2-2; 7 bases are a match to TRBD2. The V segment lost 0 bases and the J segment 2 bases; nucleotides outside the gene matches: 3. The CDR3 contains 15 residues. CDR1 and CDR2 (germline): GTSNPN, SVGIG (reference sequence). The CDR3 protein is CAWSVPGLNTGELFF. The CDR3 bases are TGTGCCTGGAGTGTTCCGGGACTAAACACCGGGGAGCTGTTTTTT.

The rearrangement links TRBV15 to TRBJ2-5, with a possible D match to TRBD1 (5 bases). The V end was cut by 2 bases, the J end by 5 bases, with 12 bases between. The CDR3 consists of 14 residues. The V gene's germline CDR1 is LNHNV and CDR2 YYDKDF (reference sequence). DNA of the CDR3: TGTGCCACCAGCAGACAGGGTCTCAGGGAGACCCAGTACTTC. Translated, it gives CATSRQGLRETQYF.

This chain's CDR3 is CASRLGQGQDTQYF. CDR3 in DNA: TGTGCCAGCAGATTAGGACAGGGCCAAGATACGCAGTATTTT. V and J are TRBV6-6 and TRBJ2-3; TRBD1 matches 8 bases. V gave up 6 bases and J gave up 5 bases; unmatched junction bases: 7. CDR3 length: 14 residues. Germline V CDR1 and CDR2: MNHNY, SVGAGI (reference sequence).